This T cell receptor (beta chain) was sequenced for a study of vaccination effects on CD4 cells after COVID-19. Within the ViraFEST assay, antigen-specific CD4+ T cells underwent expansion with viral peptide pools prior to sequencing. On approximately day 9 of culture, CD4+ T cells were separated out. The vaccine given was either BNT162b2 or mRNA-1273, in two doses. Wells each received two million PBMC, cultured with approximately 9 IU/ml IL-2 and about 9.4 ug/ml peptides. Method: immunoSEQ multiplex PCR; TCRdb's copy keeps in-frame clones and lacks some. The sample has about 35,000 clones, around 80% seen once. Concerning this clone itself: Antigen unknown.

The CDR3 is 16 amino acids. Study results and limitations: Healthy vaccinees' vaccine-induced clones included only 1 of 255 that recognized common cold coronaviruses.

This sequence joins TRBV21-1 and TRBJ1-5; TRBD1, the table's D call, lacks a check against the DNA. TRBV21-1 is marked as a pseudogene. The receptor comes from a human donor who received a COVID-19 vaccine. Some clones in this sample may be carry-over from other donors' samples. The input for sequencing was CD4+ T cells from PBMCs cultured with HCoV-NL63 spike peptides, taken after COVID-19 vaccination. In nucleotides, the CDR3 is TGTGCCAGCGACAGCAGTGGGCAGAGGAGCAATCAGCCCCAGCATTTT. Encoded protein: CASDSSGQRSNQPQHF.